This T cell receptor (beta chain) was identified during a study of Graves' ophthalmopathy and Graves' hyperthyroidism. This CDR3 has 13 residues. The V and J ends lost 5 bases and 4 bases respectively, with 11 bases between them. The germline gives CDR1 SEHNR, CDR2 FQNEAQ (reference sequence). This clonotype occurred many times. Amplified TCR beta CDR3 regions were obtained using RNA transcripts as template. HTBI-primed RT-PCR formed the first round, and a multiplex PCR formed the second. MiXCR, run by TCRdb on the multiplex PCR reads, gives a single entry per CDR3 protein. Of hundreds of thousands of distinct CDR3 sequences in the sample, about 44% are singletons; the top ten hold 35% to 55%.

Specimen: peripheral blood. This receptor was identified in an adult man with Graves' ophthalmopathy. This chain uses TRBV7-9 with TRBJ1-2, with TRBD1 as a possible D gene (5 bases). CDR3 residues: CASSPRDVYGYTF. DNA for the CDR3: TGTGCCAGCAGCCCACGGGACGTCTATGGCTACACCTTC.